This is a list of T cell receptor beta chains from one sample in a study of shared clonotypes between healthy human individuals. The method was immunoSEQ multiplex PCR; TCRdb's version includes in-frame clones alone and lacks a portion of them. The top ten hold over 1% of the sample, which has some 1.5 million clones, roughly 96% seen once. The sample comprised naive CD4+ T cells sorted from blood. All receptors come from a man between 25 and 39 years old in good health. CDR3s include the opening cysteine and the closing phenylalanine or tryptophan. A D gene is named only where the DNA matches it firmly. Size tells how often a clone was seen (once, few, many) or the class of an expanded clone, and some rows leave it out.

cdr3_length clone_size v_call d_call cdr3_aa
13 . TRBV11-2 . CASSSRLANEQFF
16 . TRBV9 TRBD1 CASSTTGGAMNTEAFF
14 once TRBV18 . CASSPGTSGNTIYF
15 . TRBV28 TRBD2 CASSPGTSGSHEQYF
15 . TRBV6-1 . CASSEAAISTDTQYF
15 . TRBV6-6 . CASRRGQFNSYEQYF
14 few TRBV6-5 . CASSSKTANTEAFF
18 . TRBV9 . CASSVRFSGAGSSETQYF
15 . TRBV4-1 . CASSQDHYSHYGYTF
10 . TRBV20-1 . CSALNTEAFF
13 . TRBV2 . CASKAGVGETQYF
15 . TRBV7-3 . CASSLTSGAGETQYF
17 . TRBV7-9 TRBD1 CASSDRDRDSGANVLTF
12 . TRBV10-3 . CAISVGAPGYTF
13 . TRBV6-1 TRBD1 CASGRGQAYEQYF
15 . TRBV28 TRBD1 CASSRMDRGLTEAFF
13 . TRBV28 . CAIRQVGANVLTF
13 . TRBV9 . CASSEADFYEQYF
10 . TRBV30 . CAWSRGEQFF
13 . TRBV19 . CASSMAGAQPQHF
14 . TRBV27 TRBD1 CASSRDRFNQPQHF
14 . TRBV6-5 TRBD2 CASSPRLAGVEQFF
14 . TRBV2 . CASSEEPGGGKLFF
12 . TRBV6-1 . CASRVTTDTQYF
15 once TRBV6-1 TRBD1 CASSEASVGDRGQYF
17 once TRBV7-2 TRBD2 CASSLVGTSLSYNEQFF
14 . TRBV9 TRBD1 CASSVGQGAFEQYF
17 . TRBV11-3 TRBD1 CASSLAPGTGKYNEQFF